This T cell receptor (beta chain) appears in the sequencing data of a study of graft-versus-host responses after intestinal transplantation. The V end was cut by 3 bases, the J end by 4 bases, with 9 bases between. The CDR3 totals 13 residues. CDR1 and CDR2 (germline): ENHRY, SYGVKD. A word on this clone: Its antigen is currently unknown.

Sequencing was performed with immunoSEQ multiplex PCR; in TCRdb, only in-frame clones are kept and a portion is missing. The sample consists of 20,000 or so clones, 75% to 95% of them appearing once. Whole-study results and caveats: GvH clones detected in recipient marrow included some appearing first in ileum or blood. With peak circulating GvH clone levels came an association with early post-transplant HvG declines.

This specimen was PBMCs, taken approximately 370 days after transplant. This receptor was identified in a human patient who received an intestinal transplant, so some T cells may come from the graft donor. The chain has TRBV10-3 and TRBJ1-1; D is ambiguous. The chain's CDR3 is CAISDSGGTEAFF. CDR3 nucleotide sequence: TGTGCCATCAGTGACAGCGGTGGCACTGAAGCTTTCTTT.